The entry below describes one T cell receptor beta chain. The sample originates from a study of blood T cell repertoires in COVID-19. Study context: Donors in the United States, Italy and Spain gave samples during acute or convalescent COVID-19.

The study drew participants aged roughly 18 to 95 years from 20 to 30 US areas. Authors' processing steps: Quantification of nucleated cells was approximated via reference gene primer amplification. Produced via immunoSEQ multiplex PCR; TCRdb's table is partial and in-frame only. The DNA gave D and trimming, while V, J and clone size come from that table. The sample has a few hundred thousand clones, approximately 85% seen once. Sequencing was carried out using PBMCs or T cells enriched from blood (not recorded which). The sequence derives from a man aged 30-40 years who had recovered from COVID-19.

The CDR3 reads CASSLRTSGGSTDTQYF. The CDR3, as DNA: TGCGCCAGCAGCCTCAGGACTAGCGGGGGTAGCACAGATACGCAGTATTTT. This chain joins TRBV4-1 and TRBJ2-3, with 13 bases matching TRBD2. The CDR3 length is 17 residues. With 4 bases clipped from V and 0 bases from J, the junction kept 4 bases outside the gene matches. Looked up from germline, CDR1 is MGHRA and CDR2 is YSYEKL.